One sample yielded the 19 T cell receptor beta chains listed below, sequenced in a study of human T cells and chemical hapten exposure. The sample's time point: pre-sensitization, week 0. Treatment defined: therapeutic diphenylcyclopropenone sensitization with weekly scalp DPC. The total RNA was obtained from whole blood that was not fractionated. MiXCR, run by TCRdb on the RACE reads, gives a single entry per CDR3 protein. This sample yields tens of thousands of distinct CDR3 sequences, of which around a tenth are seen a single time; around 25% belongs to the top ten. Sequenced here: whole blood, sampled in connection with sensitization to the hapten diphenylcyclopropenone (DPC). The receptors stem from a man between 50 and 59 years old with alopecia areata. Some clones in this sample may be carry-over from other donors' samples.

The chain recombines TRBV19 with TRBJ2-6; possibly TRBD2 for D (7 bases). V dropped 6 bases and J dropped 4 bases, with 25 bases sitting between them. The CDR3 extends over 19 amino acids. Looked up from germline, CDR1 is LNHDA and CDR2 is SQIVND (reference sequence). CDR3 sequence: CASSPLGAGAAGGANVLTF. Here the CDR3 DNA reads TGTGCCAGTAGCCCCCTGGGGGCGGGGGCAGCTGGAGGGGCCAACGTCCTGACTTTC.

This clonotype was detected ten times or more. The chain recombines TRBV7-9 with TRBJ2-4; a possible D gene is TRBD1 (6 bases). The ends were cut back, 4 bases at V and 4 bases at J, with 14 bases in the middle. Looked up from germline, CDR1 is SEHNR and CDR2 is FQNEAQ (reference sequence). The CDR3 is 15 residues long. For the CDR3, the DNA is TGTGCCAGCAGCTCCCTCCGGGACAAAAAAAACATTCAGTACTTC. Its protein is CASSSLRDKKNIQYF. Full variable domain (rest looked up from reference TRBV7-9 and TRBJ2-4): DTGVSQNPRHKITKRGQNVTFRCDPISEHNRLYWYRQTLGQGPEFLTYFQNEAQLEKSRLLSDRFSAERPKGSFSTLEIQRTEQGDSAMYLCASSSLRDKKNIQYFGAGTRLSVL.

This clonotype occurred many times. CDR3 sequence reads: CATSRPADNQPQHF. Written as DNA, the CDR3 is TGTGCCACCAGCAGGCCAGCCGACAATCAGCCCCAGCATTTT. This rearrangement joins TRBV15 to TRBJ1-5; no firm D call. The CDR3 loop spans 14 amino acids. Germline loops: CDR1 LNHNV, CDR2 YYDKDF (reference sequence). Trimming removed 3 bases from V and 3 bases from J, with 9 bases in between.

Ten or more counts support this clonotype. The chain joins TRBV12-3 or TRBV12-4 to TRBJ2-7, with D perhaps TRBD2 (6 bases). The V and J ends lost 6 bases and 4 bases respectively, with 16 bases between them. CDR3 length: 14 residues. The CDR3 loop is CASRLSGLTYEQYF. The DNA for the CDR3 is TGTGCCAGCAGATTGTCGGGACTTACATACGAGCAGTACTTC.

The chain employs TRBV20-1 and TRBJ2-1; possibly TRBD2 for D (6 bases). The CDR3 covers 15 residues. Germline values: CDR1 DFQATT, CDR2 SNEGSKA (reference sequence). The DNA of the CDR3 is TGCAGCCAACACTCCGGGACTGGGGTGGGAAATGAGCAGTTCTTC. Protein product: CSQHSGTGVGNEQFF.

This clonotype was recorded at least ten times. The chain recombines TRBV11-2 with TRBJ2-5, with D unclear. Germline CDR1 is SGHAT and CDR2 is FQNNGV. Deletions cut 2 bases from V and 3 bases from J, with 7 bases between. The CDR3 extends over 13 amino acids. The CDR3 loop reads CASSLRVKETQYF. The CDR3 DNA follows: TGTGCCAGCAGCTTAAGAGTTAAAGAGACCCAGTACTTC.

The table lists this clonotype with many counts. V gene TRBV24-1 combines with J gene TRBJ2-1; 9 bases line up with TRBD2. The CDR3 length is 15 residues. The germline gives CDR1 KGHDR, CDR2 SFDVKD. Unmatched junction bases numbered 6, after V lost 3 bases and J lost 7 bases. Here the CDR3 DNA reads TGTGCCACCAGTGATACGGTAGCGGGAGTTAATGAGCAGTTCTTC. Its translation: CATSDTVAGVNEQFF.

This clonotype came up many times. This chain uses TRBV4-2 with TRBJ2-3, with 10 bases matching TRBD2. The CDR3 consists of 16 residues. Germline lookup yields CDR1 LGHNA and CDR2 YNFKEQ. The V segment lost 4 bases and the J segment 4 bases; nucleotides outside the gene matches: 8. The chain's CDR3 is CASSPAASGSPDTQYF. In DNA, the CDR3 is TGTGCCAGCAGCCCAGCGGCTAGCGGGAGCCCAGATACGCAGTATTTT.

This clonotype was counted many times. The V and J genes are TRBV5-1 and TRBJ2-7, with D perhaps TRBD2 (6 bases). V lost 0 bases and J 1 base, leaving 8 bases between the germline ends. Germline CDR1 and CDR2: SGHRS and YFSETQ. The CDR3 length is 14 residues. The CDR3 coding sequence is TGCGCCAGCAGCTTGGTTGCGGGATCCTACGAGCAGTACTTC. Protein product: CASSLVAGSYEQYF.

This clonotype was recorded at least ten times. The chain joins TRBV6-2 or TRBV6-3 to TRBJ2-5; D gene unclear. Trimming removed 0 bases at V and 4 bases at J, with 0 bases between. The germline gives CDR1 MNHEY, CDR2 SVGEGT. CDR3 length equals 11 residues. Written as DNA, the CDR3 is TGTGCCAGCAGTTACTCAGAGACCCAGTACTTC. Its protein product is CASSYSETQYF.

The gene calls are TRBV20-1 and TRBJ1-1; 7 bases fit TRBD1. The trim removed 6 bases at V and 3 bases at J, leaving 7 bases unmatched. The CDR3 contains 13 residues. Looked up from germline, CDR1 is DFQATT and CDR2 is SNEGSKA (reference sequence). CDR3 protein: CSARRGRDTEAFF. The CDR3 nucleotides read TGCAGTGCCAGGAGGGGGCGGGACACTGAAGCTTTCTTT.

This clonotype was detected ten times or more. This rearrangement joins TRBV11-2 to TRBJ2-1; 9 bases align to TRBD2. CDR3 size: 16 residues. V dropped 5 bases and J dropped 3; count of bases not matched to a gene: 8. The germline CDR1 and CDR2 sequences are SGHAT and FQNNGV. CDR3 region: CASSPTISGSYNEQFF. CDR3 in DNA: TGTGCCAGCAGCCCGACTATTAGCGGGAGCTACAATGAGCAGTTCTTC.

Ten or more counts support this clonotype. The chain links TRBV5-8 to TRBJ2-5; the match to TRBD2 covers 11 bases. The CDR3 sequence is 15 residues long. In germline, CDR1 is SGHTS, CDR2 YDEGEE. V gave up 7 bases and J gave up 1 base; unmatched junction bases: 6. The CDR3 bases are TGTGCCAGCTTGGGACTAGCGGATACCCAAGAGACCCAGTACTTC. Protein sequence: CASLGLADTQETQYF.

The CDR3 DNA reads as TGTGCCAGCAGTTTACAGGGGGGTATAACCGGGGAGCTGTTTTTT. It specifies CASSLQGGITGELFF. J is TRBJ2-2 and V is TRBV28, with D maybe TRBD1 (7 bases). The CDR3 contains 15 residues. The ends were cut back, 2 bases at V and 5 bases at J, with 12 bases in the middle. Germline assignment: CDR1 MDHEN and CDR2 SYDVKM.

V gene TRBV29-1 combines with J gene TRBJ1-3; D ambiguous. CDR1 is SQVTM, CDR2 ANQGSEA, per germline. V was pared by 0 bases and J by 0 bases, with 6 bases between. The CDR3 totals 14 residues. CDR3 nucleotides: TGCAGCGTTGAAGATCGGGGCTCTGGAAACACCATATATTTT. Translating it yields CSVEDRGSGNTIYF.

This clonotype was counted a few times. This chain's CDR3 is CSVAFGQNSYEQYF. In DNA, the CDR3 is TGCAGCGTTGCCTTTGGGCAAAACTCCTACGAGCAGTACTTC. The chain couples TRBV29-1 to TRBJ2-7; D gene ambiguous. V lost 4 bases and J 0 bases, leaving 13 bases between the germline ends. The germline CDR1 and CDR2 sequences are SQVTM and ANQGSEA. This CDR3 spans 14 amino acids.

This clonotype was seen repeatedly, ten times or more. The chain has TRBV18 and TRBJ2-7; D is possibly TRBD1 (6 bases). V was shortened by 6 bases and J by 7 bases, with 19 bases between the two germline ends. The CDR3 consists of 14 residues. CDR1 is KGHSH, CDR2 LQKENI, per germline. CDR3 region: CASSPPQGRGEQYF. The CDR3 nucleotides read TGTGCCAGCTCTCCTCCACAGGGAAGAGGGGAGCAGTACTTC.

This clonotype was recorded at least ten times. The chain combines TRBV7-8 with TRBJ2-7; D is ambiguous. CDR3 length: 13 amino acids. Per the germline V gene, CDR1 is SGHVS and CDR2 is FQNEAQ. Trimming took 1 base from V and 4 from J, leaving 8 bases between them. CDR3 loop: CASSLGEQYEQYF. CDR3 in DNA: TGTGCCAGCAGCTTAGGAGAACAGTACGAGCAGTACTTC.

This chain links TRBV28 with TRBJ1-6, with TRBD1 matching over 7 bases. The CDR3 extends over 14 amino acids. V was pared by 5 bases and J by 7 bases, with 5 bases of the junction left unmatched. Germline V gives CDR1 MDHEN, CDR2 SYDVKM. The CDR3 reads CASSPGQSNSPLHF. The CDR3, as DNA: TGTGCCAGCAGTCCGGGACAGTCGAATTCACCCCTCCACTTT.